A single sample gave rise to the 5 T cell receptor beta chains below, sequenced in a study of T cell changes during pregnancy in multiple sclerosis. Assay used: immunoSEQ multiplex PCR; TCRdb lists only in-frame clones, some missing. The sample records 50,000 to 70,000 clones, 80% to 95% being singletons. The material was peripheral blood, obtained in the second trimester of pregnancy. These receptors were collected from a female donor with multiple sclerosis, enrolled in a pregnancy study.

J is TRBJ1-1 and V is TRBV6-5, with D maybe TRBD1 (5 bases). Trimming removed 2 bases at V and 0 bases at J, with 7 bases between. This CDR3 region has 14 residues. Germline V gene sequence: CDR1 MNHEY, CDR2 SVGAGI. The CDR3 DNA is TGTGCCAGCAGTTACGCCAGGGTGAACACTGAAGCTTTCTTT. This sequence encodes CASSYARVNTEAFF.

This clone was recorded only once. The chain uses TRBV19 and TRBJ2-6; D uncertain. The CDR3 is made up of 16 amino acids. The V end lost 4 bases, the J end lost 0 bases, and 10 bases lay between the germline ends. Looked up from germline, CDR1 is LNHDA and CDR2 is SQIVND (reference sequence). The CDR3 DNA sequence: TGTGCCAGTAGTACAGTCTCTGCCTCTGGGGCCAACGTCCTGACTTTC. Protein sequence: CASSTVSASGANVLTF.

The V and J genes are TRBV11-2 and TRBJ1-4, with D perhaps matching TRBD1 (6 bases). Germline V gene lookup returns CDR1 SGHAT and CDR2 FQNNGV. The length of the CDR3 is 17 residues. Trimming removed 5 bases from V and 0 bases from J, with 16 bases in between. The DNA of the CDR3 is TGTGCCAGCAGCGAGGGGGTAGGGGGGGCAACTAATGAAAAACTGTTTTTT. As protein: CASSEGVGGATNEKLFF.

This rearrangement joins TRBV10-3 to TRBJ1-2, with D maybe TRBD1 (6 bases). The CDR3 contains 13 residues. V shed 7 bases and J shed 0 bases, with 9 bases lying between them. CDR1 ENHRY and CDR2 SYGVKD come from the germline V gene. CDR3 coding DNA: TGTGCCATCACACAGGGAGCTAACTATGGCTACACCTTC. It specifies CAITQGANYGYTF.

The chain is built from TRBV27 and TRBJ2-1; D not resolved. The CDR3 runs to 16 residues. Germline V lookup: CDR1 MNHEY, CDR2 SMNVEV (reference sequence). V lost 2 bases to trimming and J lost 0 bases, with 11 bases between them. The CDR3 loop is CASSLRVPSSYNEQFF. CDR3 nucleotides: TGTGCCAGCAGTTTACGGGTCCCCAGCTCCTACAATGAGCAGTTCTTC.